The T cell receptor beta chain described here comes from a study of T cell responses to AZD1222 COVID-19 vaccine. Generated by immunoSEQ multiplex PCR, the TCRdb table keeps only in-frame clones and is missing some. The table lists roughly 77,000 clones, around 90% of them singletons. Sequencing was performed on peripheral blood, taken on day 0 of MenACWY control vaccination. This receptor was taken from an adult in good health.

Written as DNA, the CDR3 is TGTGCCAGCAGCTCCAGGGATTCACCCCTCCACTTT. Its protein product is CASSSRDSPLHF. The chain carries TRBV6-5 and TRBJ1-6; tentatively, D is TRBD1 (5 bases). Germline CDR1 MNHEY, CDR2 SVGAGI. This CDR3 is built from 12 residues. V was cut by 6 bases and J by 8 bases, with 8 bases left in between.